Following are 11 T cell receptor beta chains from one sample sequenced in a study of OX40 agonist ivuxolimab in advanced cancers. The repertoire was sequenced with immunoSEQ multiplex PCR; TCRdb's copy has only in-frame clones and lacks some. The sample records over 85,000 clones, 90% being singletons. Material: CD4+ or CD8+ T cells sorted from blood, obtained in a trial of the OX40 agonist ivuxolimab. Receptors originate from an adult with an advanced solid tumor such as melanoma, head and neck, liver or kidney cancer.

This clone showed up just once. The CDR3 loop reads CASRPHRDRVHEQYF. Written as DNA, the CDR3 is TGTGCCAGCAGACCGCATCGGGACAGGGTGCACGAGCAGTACTTC. V gene TRBV6-6 combines with J gene TRBJ2-7, with 9 nucleotides matching TRBD1. The CDR3 loop spans 15 amino acids. The V segment lost 6 bases and the J segment 5 bases; nucleotides outside the gene matches: 11. Germline V gene sequence: CDR1 MNHNY, CDR2 SVGAGI (reference sequence).

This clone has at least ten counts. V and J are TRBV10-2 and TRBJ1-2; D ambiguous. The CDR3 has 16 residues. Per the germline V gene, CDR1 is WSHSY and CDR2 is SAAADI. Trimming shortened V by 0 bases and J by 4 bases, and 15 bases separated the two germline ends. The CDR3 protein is CASSESSLGGVYGYTF. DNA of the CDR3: TGCGCCAGCAGTGAGTCGAGCTTAGGCGGCGTCTATGGCTACACCTTC.

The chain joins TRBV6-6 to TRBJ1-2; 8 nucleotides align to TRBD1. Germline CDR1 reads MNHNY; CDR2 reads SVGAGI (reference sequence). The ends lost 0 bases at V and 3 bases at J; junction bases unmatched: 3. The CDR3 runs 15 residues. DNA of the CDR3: TGTGCCAGCAGTTACTCGACAGGGGATGACTATGGCTACACCTTC. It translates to CASSYSTGDDYGYTF.

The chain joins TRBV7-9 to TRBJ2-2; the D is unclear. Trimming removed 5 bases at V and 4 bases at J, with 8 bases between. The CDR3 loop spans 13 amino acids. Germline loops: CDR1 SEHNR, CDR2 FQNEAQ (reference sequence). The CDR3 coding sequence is TGTGCCAGCAGCCCTCGCCGCACCGGGGAGCTGTTTTTT. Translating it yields CASSPRRTGELFF.

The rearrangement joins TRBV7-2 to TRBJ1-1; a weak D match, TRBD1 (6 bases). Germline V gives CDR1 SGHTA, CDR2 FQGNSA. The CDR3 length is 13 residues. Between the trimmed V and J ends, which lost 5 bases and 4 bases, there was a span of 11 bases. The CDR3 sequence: CASSLTGTTEAFF. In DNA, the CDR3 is TGTGCCAGCAGCCTTACAGGGACCACTGAAGCTTTCTTT.

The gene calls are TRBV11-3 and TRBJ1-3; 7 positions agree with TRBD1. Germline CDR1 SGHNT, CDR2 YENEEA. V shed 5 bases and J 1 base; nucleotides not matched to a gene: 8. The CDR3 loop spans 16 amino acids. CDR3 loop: CASSRDSDMSGNTIYF. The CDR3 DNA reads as TGTGCCAGCAGCCGGGACAGTGATATGTCTGGAAACACCATATATTTT.

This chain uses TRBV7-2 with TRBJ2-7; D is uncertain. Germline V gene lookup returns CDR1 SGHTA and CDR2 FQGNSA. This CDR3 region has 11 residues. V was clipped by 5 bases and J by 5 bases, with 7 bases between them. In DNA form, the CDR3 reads TGTGCCAGCAGCCCCTATCACGAGCAGTACTTC. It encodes CASSPYHEQYF.

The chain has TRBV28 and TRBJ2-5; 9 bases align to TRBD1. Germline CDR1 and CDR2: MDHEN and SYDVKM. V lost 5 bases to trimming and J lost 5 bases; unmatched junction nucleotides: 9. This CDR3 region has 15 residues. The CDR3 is CASSPTTGGRETQYF. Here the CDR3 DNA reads TGTGCCAGCAGTCCTACGACAGGGGGTCGGGAGACCCAGTACTTC.

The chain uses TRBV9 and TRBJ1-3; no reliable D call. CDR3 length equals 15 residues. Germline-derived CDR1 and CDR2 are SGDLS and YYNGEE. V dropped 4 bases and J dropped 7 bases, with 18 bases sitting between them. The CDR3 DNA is TGTGCCAGCAGCCCACCAAACCCAGTTTTCAACACCATATATTTT. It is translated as CASSPPNPVFNTIYF.

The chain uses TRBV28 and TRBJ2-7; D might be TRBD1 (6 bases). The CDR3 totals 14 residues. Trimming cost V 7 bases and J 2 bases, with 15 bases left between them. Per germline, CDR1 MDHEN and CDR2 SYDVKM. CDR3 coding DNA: TGTGCCAGCAATTGGCAGGGGCTCACCTACGAGCAGTACTTC. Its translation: CASNWQGLTYEQYF. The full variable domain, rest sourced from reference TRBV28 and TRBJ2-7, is DVKVTQSSRYLVKRTGEKVFLECVQDMDHENMFWYRQDPGLGLRLIYFSYDVKMKEKGDIPEGYSVSREKKERFSLILESASTNQTSMYLCASNWQGLTYEQYFGPGTRLTVT.

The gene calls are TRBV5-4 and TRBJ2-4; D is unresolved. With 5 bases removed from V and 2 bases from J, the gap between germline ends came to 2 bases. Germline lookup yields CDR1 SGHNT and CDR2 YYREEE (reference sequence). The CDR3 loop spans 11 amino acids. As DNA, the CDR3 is TGTGCCAGCAGTTCCAAAAACATTCAGTACTTC. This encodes CASSSKNIQYF. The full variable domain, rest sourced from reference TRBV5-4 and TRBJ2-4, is ETGVTQSPTHLIKTRGQQVTLRCSSQSGHNTVSWYQQALGQGPQFIFQYYREEENGRGNFPPRFSGLQFPNYSSELNVNALELDDSALYLCASSSKNIQYFGAGTRLSVL.